This T cell receptor (beta chain) is drawn from a study of regulatory T cells in long-lasting Graves disease. General study points: Persistent patients shared 2,741 public clonotypes among themselves. Newly diagnosed patients shared fewer, at more than 750. Blood alone, not thyroid tissue, was studied.

Notes on this clonotype: Antigen unknown.

iRepertoire HTBI primers and Arm-PCR of CDR3 regions built TCR beta libraries. TCRdb recomputed calls from the multiplex PCR reads with MiXCR, one row per CDR3 protein. The table records about 660,000 distinct CDR3 sequences, around 30% of them present only once. Unmatched junction bases numbered 10, after V lost 5 bases and J lost 4 bases. Germline CDR1 is MNHEY and CDR2 is SMNVEV (reference sequence). This CDR3 comprises 15 residues. As to time point: persistent/refractory GD, antithyroid drugs over 5 years with positive TRAb. The authors made the TCR library using RNA they extracted from PBMCs. The chain joins TRBV27 to TRBJ1-2, with 7 bases that match TRBD1. The sequenced sample was peripheral blood mononuclear cells (PBMCs), obtained when the disease was refractory, from a patient treated with antithyroid drugs. This clonotype was obtained from a female donor with Graves disease. This CDR3 reads CASSPSTGSSYGYTF. Written as DNA, the CDR3 is TGTGCCAGCAGTCCCTCGACAGGGAGTTCCTATGGCTACACCTTC.